The rows below give T cell receptor beta chains drawn from one sample of a study of cytomegalovirus exposure and HLA in healthy donors. Method: immunoSEQ multiplex PCR; TCRdb's copy keeps in-frame clones and lacks some. This sample has 120,000 or so clones, with 88% found just once. Sequences were obtained from PBMCs. The receptors come from a young man in good health and CMV-seronegative. Both conserved end residues are trimmed from each CDR3. The order of the fields is J gene, clone size, V gene, CDR3 protein. Size tells how often a clone was seen (once, few, many) or the class of an expanded clone, and some rows leave it out.

J: TRBJ2-1
size: -
V: TRBV7-9
CDR3: ASSVISGRGDNEQF

J: TRBJ2-7
size: -
V: TRBV18
CDR3: ASSPTGTYEQY

J: TRBJ1-2
size: -
V: TRBV15
CDR3: ATSASLVAYGYT

J: TRBJ2-1
size: -
V: TRBV10-3
CDR3: AISSTGGKNEQF

J: TRBJ2-3
size: -
V: TRBV7-6
CDR3: ASRPGQNTDTQY

J: TRBJ2-2
size: -
V: TRBV2
CDR3: ASKMGQSSGELF

J: TRBJ2-7
size: -
V: TRBV11-3
CDR3: ASSVQGGPTYEQY

J: TRBJ2-5
size: -
V: TRBV5-4
CDR3: ASKGQVQETQY

J: TRBJ1-4
size: -
V: TRBV6-1
CDR3: ASSAQGHNNEKLF

J: TRBJ2-1
size: -
V: TRBV28
CDR3: ASTGYPEQF

J: TRBJ1-5
size: -
V: TRBV5-4
CDR3: ASSFGGAGQPQH

J: TRBJ1-1
size: -
V: TRBV28
CDR3: ASRPLSGETEAF

J: TRBJ2-7
size: -
V: TRBV6-5
CDR3: ASSRGGDEQY

J: TRBJ2-1
size: -
V: TRBV2
CDR3: ASSEGQSSYNEQF

J: TRBJ1-3
size: -
V: TRBV14
CDR3: ASSQVSGTFSGNTIY

J: TRBJ1-4
size: once
V: TRBV4-3
CDR3: ASSQDRQGYSTNEKLF

J: TRBJ2-7
size: -
V: TRBV29-1
CDR3: SVFRQGSNEQY

J: TRBJ2-4
size: -
V: TRBV2
CDR3: ASSRTELAKNIQY

J: TRBJ1-1
size: few
V: TRBV4-2
CDR3: ASSQVVSQAF

J: TRBJ1-1
size: -
V: TRBV10-2
CDR3: ASSEPSGNTEAF

J: TRBJ2-1
size: -
V: TRBV7-9
CDR3: ASRAASYNEQF

J: TRBJ2-7
size: -
V: TRBV19
CDR3: ASSSTPLAGAYEQY

J: TRBJ1-4
size: -
V: TRBV19
CDR3: ASSIRTGGDEKLF

J: TRBJ2-7
size: -
V: TRBV7-9
CDR3: ASSSSGKMFGQY

J: TRBJ2-1
size: once
V: TRBV11-2
CDR3: ASSLLLALTYNEQF

J: TRBJ2-5
size: few
V: TRBV19
CDR3: ASSTTGGAETQY

J: TRBJ1-1
size: -
V: TRBV10-3
CDR3: AIMERSLNTEAF

J: TRBJ2-7
size: -
V: TRBV19
CDR3: ASKLGRGDSEQY

J: TRBJ2-7
size: -
V: TRBV10-2
CDR3: ASSDTDSLINEQY

J: TRBJ2-5
size: many
V: TRBV11-2
CDR3: ASSFGTSGAGETQY

J: TRBJ2-2
size: -
V: TRBV2
CDR3: ASKGLLNTGELF